Sequencing of this T cell receptor (beta chain) was carried out in a study of Ad26.COV2.S vaccination and SARS-CoV-2 variants. General observations from the study: Breadth and depth estimates from TCRs may understate total T cell responses. Substantial breadth was reportedly displayed by spike-specific CD8+ and CD4+ T cell responses after vaccination.

In this sample, this clone turned up once. Its antigen is unidentified. The sample's treatment: around 19 received Ad26.COV2.S at low or high dose, single or two shots; about 5 received placebo; per-sample allocation not given. Day 63 following the first vaccine or placebo injection was when the samples were taken. An Ad26 vector carrying the Wuhan-strain SARS-CoV-2 spike served as the vaccine. TCRdb keeps only in-frame clones here, not all; method: immunoSEQ multiplex PCR. Of some 480,000 clones listed, around nine tenths are singletons. Germline V CDR1 and CDR2: SGDLS, YYNGEE. CDR3 length: 14 amino acids. V gave up 0 bases and J gave up 0 bases, with 4 bases separating them.

The V gene is TRBV9, the J gene TRBJ2-4; no firm D call. This TCR was sampled from a person aged 18-60 years who received the Ad26.COV2.S COVID-19 vaccine or a placebo. This material consisted of peripheral blood, taken in a trial of Ad26.COV2.S vaccine versus placebo. DNA for the CDR3: TGTGCCAGCAGCGTAGAATCAGCCAAAAACATTCAGTACTTC. This codes for CASSVESAKNIQYF.